Listed here are 17 T cell receptor beta chains from one sample, sequenced in a study of blood T cell repertoires in COVID-19. The assay was immunoSEQ multiplex PCR, and TCRdb's table has in-frame clones only and misses some. The repertoire holds about 440,000 clones, with 80% to 90% as singletons. The sequenced material came from peripheral blood. These receptors all come from a woman aged 25 to 39 with acute or convalescent COVID-19.

This chain connects TRBV5-1 to TRBJ2-5; D might be TRBD1 (6 bases). The CDR3 runs to 14 residues. V lost 4 bases and J 5 bases, leaving 15 bases between the germline ends. Germline loops: CDR1 SGHRS, CDR2 YFSETQ. CDR3 nucleotide sequence: TGCGCCAGCAGCCCAACAGGGTGGGGGGAGACCCAGTACTTC. Residues: CASSPTGWGETQYF. Full variable domain (rest looked up from reference TRBV5-1 and TRBJ2-5): KAGVTQTPRYLIKTRGQQVTLSCSPISGHRSVSWYQQTPGQGLQFLFEYFSETQRNKGNFPGRFSGRQFSNSRSEMNVSTLELGDSALYLCASSPTGWGETQYFGPGTRLLVL.

This chain joins TRBV7-3 and TRBJ2-6; D might be TRBD2 (5 bases). Germline values: CDR1 SGHTA, CDR2 FQGTGA. The CDR3 length is 17 residues. The V and J ends lost 4 bases and 0 bases respectively, with 13 bases between them. CDR3 in DNA: TGTGCCAGCAGCTCGAGCGGTCCCTCCTCTGGGGCCAACGTCCTGACTTTC. The encoded protein is CASSSSGPSSGANVLTF.

V gene TRBV11-3 combines with J gene TRBJ2-5, with D maybe TRBD2 (5 bases). Between the trimmed V and J ends, which lost 0 bases and 7 bases, there was a span of 12 bases. Germline V gene data show CDR1 as SGHNT and CDR2 as YENEEA. The CDR3 loop spans 14 amino acids. The CDR3: CASSLDRSGGTQYF. The DNA of the CDR3 is TGTGCCAGCAGCTTAGATCGAAGTGGAGGGACCCAGTACTTC.

V is TRBV28 and J is TRBJ2-5, with a possible D match to TRBD1 (6 bases). The CDR3 runs to 13 residues. V lost 6 bases and J 4 bases, leaving 12 bases between the germline ends. The germline CDR1 and CDR2 sequences are MDHEN and SYDVKM. CDR3 sequence reads: CASRTGHRETQYF. The CDR3, as DNA: TGTGCCAGCAGAACAGGGCACCGAGAGACCCAGTACTTC.

This clone was recorded once. The V gene is TRBV19, the J gene TRBJ2-1; TRBD1 is a possible D gene (6 bases). The germline CDR1 and CDR2 sequences are LNHDA and SQIVND (reference sequence). Trimming pared 6 bases from V and 7 bases from J, leaving 19 bases between. CDR3 length: 15 residues. DNA for the CDR3: TGTGCCAGTAGCCCTCTGGGGGCCCCCATGAATGAGCAGTTCTTC. As protein: CASSPLGAPMNEQFF. The complete variable domain, with remaining parts taken from reference TRBV19 and TRBJ2-1, reads DGGITQSPKYLFRKEGQNVTLSCEQNLNHDAMYWYRQDPGQGLRLIYYSQIVNDFQKGDIAEGYSVSREKKESFPLTVTSAQKNPTAFYLCASSPLGAPMNEQFFGPGTRLTVL.

In its sample, this clone was seen a few times. The chain couples TRBV15 to TRBJ1-5; TRBD1 agrees at 8 bases. The germline CDR1 and CDR2 sequences are LNHNV and YYDKDF (reference sequence). With 3 bases clipped from V and 4 bases from J, the junction kept 5 bases outside the gene matches. The CDR3 contains 15 residues. The CDR3 coding sequence is TGTGCCACCAGCAGTGAGTACAGGGGGAATCAGCCCCAGCATTTT. This codes for CATSSEYRGNQPQHF.

This chain connects TRBV30 to TRBJ1-4; 9 bases map to TRBD1. Germline V CDR1 and CDR2: GTSNPN, SVGIG (reference sequence). With 4 bases clipped from V and 7 bases from J, the junction kept 13 bases outside the gene matches. The CDR3 contains 16 residues. The CDR3: CAWNRDREKGREKLFF. The CDR3 nucleotides are TGTGCCTGGAACCGGGACAGGGAAAAAGGCCGTGAAAAACTGTTTTTT. Filled out from reference TRBV30 and TRBJ1-4, the complete variable domain reads SQTIHQWPATLVQPVGSPLSLECTVEGTSNPNLYWYRQAAGRGLQLLFYSVGIGQISSEVPQNLSASRPQDRQFILSSKKLLLSDSGFYLCAWNRDREKGREKLFFGSGTQLSVL.

The chain carries TRBV15 and TRBJ2-3; 14 nucleotides line up with TRBD2. Germline V gene sequence: CDR1 LNHNV, CDR2 YYDKDF (reference sequence). The CDR3 is made up of 17 amino acids. The J segment lost 4 bases and the V segment lost 1 base, leaving 4 bases of the junction unmatched. CDR3 bases: TGTGCCACCAGCAGAGGACTAGCGGGGGGGCCGGCAGATACGCAGTATTTT. Amino acid sequence: CATSRGLAGGPADTQYF. The full variable domain, completed using reference TRBV15 and TRBJ2-3, is DAMVIQNPRYQVTQFGKPVTLSCSQTLNHNVMYWYQQKSSQAPKLLFHYYDKDFNNEADTPDNFQSRRPNTSFCFLDIRSPGLGDTAMYLCATSRGLAGGPADTQYFGPGTRLTVL.

The chain recombines TRBV6-5 with TRBJ2-1; D remains unclear. V was cut by 1 base and J by 8 bases, with 6 bases left in between. The CDR3 totals 12 residues. CDR1 is MNHEY, CDR2 SVGAGI, per germline. The DNA of the CDR3 is TGTGCCAGCAGTTACTATTTCGATGAGCAGTTCTTC. Translated, it gives CASSYYFDEQFF.

This clone has at least ten counts. The rearrangement links TRBV30 to TRBJ1-2, with 7 bases that match TRBD1. Trimming at V came to 8 bases and at J to 2 bases, leaving 8 bases not matched to a gene. The CDR3 is 13 amino acids. Germline CDR1 GTSNPN, CDR2 SVGIG (reference sequence). The CDR3 bases are TGTGCCGGGCACAGGGGAACGAACTATGGCTACACCTTC. Protein sequence: CAGHRGTNYGYTF.

V and J are TRBV4-2 and TRBJ2-2, with a weak D call TRBD1 (7 bases). The germline gives CDR1 LGHNA, CDR2 YNFKEQ. V gave up 1 base and J gave up 6 bases, with 12 bases separating them. There are 15 residues in the CDR3. The CDR3 DNA sequence: TGTGCCAGCAGCCAAGGGCAGGGGGGTGCCGGGGAGCTGTTTTTT. Translating it yields CASSQGQGGAGELFF.

This clone was counted a single time. The chain is built from TRBV9 and TRBJ2-1; the match to TRBD2 covers 11 bases. CDR3 size: 13 residues. From germline, CDR1 is SGDLS and CDR2 YYNGEE. J lost 9 bases, V lost 7 bases, and 6 bases had no gene match. The CDR3 region is CASGVAGGAEQFF. In nucleotides, the CDR3 is TGTGCCAGCGGAGTAGCGGGGGGGGCTGAGCAGTTCTTC.

V usage is TRBV29-1 and J usage is TRBJ1-1; D is possibly TRBD1 (6 bases). The V and J ends lost 3 bases and 2 bases respectively, with 19 bases between them. This CDR3 spans 16 amino acids. The germline CDR1 and CDR2 sequences are SQVTM and ANQGSEA. CDR3 DNA sequence: TGCAGCGTTGACCCAATAACAGGGTTGGATAACACTGAAGCTTTCTTT. Translated: CSVDPITGLDNTEAFF.

V usage is TRBV7-7 and J usage is TRBJ2-7; 9 bases line up with TRBD1. The CDR3 has 15 residues. Losses at the gene ends were 1 base for V and 6 bases for J; bases not matched to a gene: 7. The germline V gene has CDR1 SSHAT and CDR2 FNYEAQ (reference sequence). CDR3 sequence: CASSLDITGGREQYF. Here the CDR3 DNA reads TGTGCCAGCAGCTTAGATATAACAGGGGGCCGCGAGCAGTACTTC.

In DNA form, the CDR3 reads TGCGCCAGCCGCGAAACCGGGACTAGCGGGGGGGCATTGAGGGAGCAGTACTTC. It encodes CASRETGTSGGALREQYF. The genes are TRBV5-1 and TRBJ2-7; the match to TRBD2 covers 16 bases. V shed 7 bases, J shed 7 bases, and the junction held 17 bases outside the gene matches. The CDR3 covers 18 residues. Germline-derived CDR1 and CDR2 are SGHRS and YFSETQ. The full variable domain, its missing parts supplied by reference TRBV5-1 and TRBJ2-7, is KAGVTQTPRYLIKTRGQQVTLSCSPISGHRSVSWYQQTPGQGLQFLFEYFSETQRNKGNFPGRFSGRQFSNSRSEMNVSTLELGDSALYLCASRETGTSGGALREQYFGPGTRLTVT.

The V and J genes are TRBV7-3 and TRBJ2-5; TRBD2 aligns across 9 bases. The germline V gene encodes CDR1 SGHTA and CDR2 FQGTGA. This CDR3 has 15 amino acids. J lost 1 base, V lost 2 bases, and 2 bases had no gene match. The CDR3 here is CASSLAGGRQETQYF. The DNA of the CDR3 is TGTGCCAGCAGCTTAGCGGGGGGGCGCCAAGAGACCCAGTACTTC.

This chain links TRBV5-1 with TRBJ2-2, with TRBD1 matching 7 bases. CDR3 length equals 14 residues. Germline CDR1 SGHRS, CDR2 YFSETQ. Trimming cost V 4 bases and J 7 bases; bases outside gene matches: 7. The CDR3 sequence: CASSPATGDGELFF. Written as DNA, the CDR3 is TGCGCCAGCAGCCCTGCTACAGGGGACGGGGAGCTGTTTTTT.